This TCR beta chain emerged from a study of PD-1 blockade in classical Hodgkin lymphoma. Study details: Intravenous infusions of nivolumab 3 mg/kg reached patients every 2 weeks.

Whole-study results and caveats: A reduction in baseline TCR diversity was reportedly seen in newly diagnosed patients relative to healthy donors. Complete responders showed a baseline diversity that resembled the diversity of newly diagnosed patients.

This CDR3 is 15 amino acids long. Germline trimming cut 5 bases from V and 5 bases from J; bases unmatched to any gene: 12. Per the germline V gene, CDR1 is SQVTM and CDR2 is ANQGSEA. Time point defined: cycle 4 day 1 (C4D1), after about 6 weeks of nivolumab. All trial patients relapsed after autologous stem cell transplantation. For this clone: Its antigen is unidentified.

Measured with immunoSEQ multiplex PCR; TCRdb has only the in-frame clones, and not every one. The sample contains about 20,000 clones, approximately 68% of which appear only once. The sequence was obtained from a human donor with classical Hodgkin lymphoma. The chain employs TRBV29-1 and TRBJ2-5; 9 nucleotides align to TRBD1. Specimen: peripheral blood mononuclear cells (PBMCs), collected before the fourth cycle of nivolumab. CDR3 coding DNA: TGCAGCGTTATAATAGACAGGGGGATCCGGGAGACCCAGTACTTC. Its protein is CSVIIDRGIRETQYF.